The clone carrying this T cell receptor (beta chain) was picked up a small number of times. Its matching antigen is unknown. This specimen comes from a study of T-cell reconstitution after alpha-beta-depleted transplantation in children. Study observations and caveats: T-cell counts and diversity at one year following transplant were attributed mainly to newly produced T cells. After transplant, high TCRbeta diversity at day 60 in some patients arose from surviving recipient T cells and thymic progenitors. Reportedly, alpha-beta T cells present about two months post-transplant originated from several hundred expanded clones of graft origin.

Preparation of the TCRbeta library involved a method that used unique molecular identifiers. TCRdb reanalysed the PCR reads using MiXCR and keeps one entry per CDR3 protein. This sample carries hundreds of thousands of distinct CDR3 sequences, almost 8% of them seen once, and the ten largest clones take approximately 9.6%. From germline, CDR1 is SGHTA and CDR2 FQGNSA. Losses at the gene ends were 3 bases for V and 14 bases for J; bases not matched to a gene: 1. This CDR3 has 10 amino acids. This receptor was taken from a female patient aged 2-10 years who had a stem cell transplant for Fanconi anemia, so the T cells may come from the graft donor. The sample was peripheral blood, taken 360 days after TCRalphabeta/CD19-depleted stem cell transplant. The chain is built from TRBV7-2 and TRBJ2-3; TRBD1 aligns across 8 bases. The DNA of the CDR3 is TGTGCCAGCAGCTTGGGGACAGGGTATTTT. Translated: CASSLGTGYF.